This passage covers 30 T cell receptor delta chains from one sample sequenced in a study of gamma-delta T cells after stem cell transplantation. With CATT, TCRdb re-called clones from the RT-PCR reads. The sample contains 1,500 to 1,700 delta-chain clones, about 1.6% of which appear only once. The specimen sequenced was gamma-delta T cells. These TCRs come from a human donor. It is not recorded whose cells these are; they may come from a transplant donor.

This clone qualifies as medium-sized (0.01 to 0.1%). Since a far larger clone is one base different, this is likely a read error. This chain uses TRDV1 with TRDJ1, with 9 nucleotides matching TRDD3. Germline CDR1 TSWWSYY, CDR2 QGS. The CDR3 loop spans 22 amino acids. V lost 3 bases and J lost 0; bases outside the gene matches: 23. This chain's CDR3 is CALGDLHTGHWGTDPYTDKLIF. CDR3 in DNA: TGTGCTCTTGGGGACCTCCATACGGGGCACTGGGGGACCGACCCGTACACCGATAAACTCATCTTT.

This clone was detected only a few times. Since a much larger clone is just one base distant, this may be a read error. The chain employs TRDV1 and TRDJ1; 12 nucleotides align to TRDD3. The CDR3 extends over 25 amino acids. The V segment lost 2 bases and the J segment 8 bases; nucleotides outside the gene matches: 36. The germline gives CDR1 TSWWSYY, CDR2 QGS. CDR3 bases: TGTGCTCTTGGGGAAATGGATGGACCGTTCCTACTGAACTGGGGGATACTCGCTTCCCAGGACAAACTCATCTTT. Residues: CALGEMDGPFLLNWGILASQDKLIF.

This clone was observed a handful of times. The protein that TCRdb holds for this DNA derives from a much larger clone and differs from the translated DNA at residue 5, which likely indicates a read error; the protein shown here is translated from the DNA. The rearrangement joins TRDV2 to TRDJ1; D remains unclear. The length of the CDR3 is 14 residues. The germline V gene has CDR1 GEAIGNYY and CDR2 EKD. V dropped 5 bases and J dropped 1 base, with 13 bases sitting between them. The CDR3 reads CACAVIQITDKLIF. CDR3 sequence (DNA): TGTGCCTGTGCCGTTATACAAATCACCGATAAACTCATCTTT.

This clone was detected many times. The rearrangement joins TRDV1 to TRDJ1; 8 nucleotides line up with TRDD3. Germline CDR1 and CDR2: TSWWSYY and QGS. The junction had 27 bases not matched to a gene; V was cut back by 1 base and J by 5 bases. CDR3 length equals 22 residues. The DNA for the CDR3 is TGTGCTCTTGGGGAACCTCTTACACTACGGGGAGGAATGTTGGGGATACCAGATAAACTCATCTTT. Its protein product is CALGEPLTLRGGMLGIPDKLIF.

The sample holds a few counts of this clone. TCRdb has a much larger clone's protein, which differs at residue 4 from the translation of this DNA, likely because of a read error; what is shown is the protein translated from the DNA. The chain links TRDV1 to TRDJ1; 11 bases align to TRDD3. CDR1 and CDR2 from the germline V gene are TSWWSYY and QGS. CDR3 length equals 24 residues. The CDR3 spells CALEERHLPQLRWGIRLYTDKLIF. Written as DNA, the CDR3 is TGTGCTCTTGAGGAACGCCACCTACCCCAACTACGATGGGGGATACGCTTGTACACCGATAAACTCATCTTT.

In its sample, this clone is medium-sized. A read error is the likely source, as a far larger clone sits one nucleotide away. The V gene is TRDV2, the J gene TRDJ1; TRDD3 matches 8 bases. The V and J ends lost 0 bases and 3 bases, in that order; junction bases with no gene match: 14. Germline-derived CDR1 and CDR2 are GEAIGNYY and EKD. The CDR3 has 18 amino acids. CDR3 DNA: TGTGCCTGTGACACCAGGGTACGAGGGCTGGGGGACGCCGATAAACTCATCTTT. Protein sequence: CACDTRVRGLGDADKLIF.

Note on this clone: A read error may produce the germline difference seen at one junction end. The CDR3 loop is CACGTWAPGDRSTDKLTF. DNA for the CDR3: TGTGCCTGTGGCACCTGGGCCCCGGGGGATAGGAGCACCGATAAACTCACCTTT. V is TRDV2 and J is TRDJ1; 8 nucleotides match TRDD3. This CDR3 contains 18 residues. CDR1 is GEAIGNYY and CDR2 is EKD in the germline V gene.

Comment on this clone: Possible read error: a much larger clone is one base away. The sample contains more than one DNA sequence encoding this CDR3. The chain recombines TRDV2 with TRDJ1; TRDD3 agrees at 9 bases. There are 19 residues in the CDR3. Germline CDR1 reads GEAIGNYY; CDR2 reads EKD. The CDR3 coding sequence is TGCGCCTGTGACACGGGGGCCGATACTGGGGGACCATACACCGATAAACTCATCTTT. Encoded protein: CACDTGADTGGPYTDKLIF.

V usage is TRDV2 and J usage is TRDJ1, with 9 bases fitting TRDD3. Germline V CDR1 and CDR2: GEAIGNYY, EKD. The CDR3 length is 17 residues. V gave up 3 bases and J gave up 1 base; unmatched junction bases: 11. CDR3: CACDPVLGEPTTDKLIF. The CDR3 nucleotides are TGTGCCTGTGACCCCGTACTGGGGGAACCTACCACCGATAAACTCATCTTT.

This clone was recorded a few times. This DNA translates differently at residue 8 from the TCRdb protein, which is that of a much larger clone; a read error is likely, and the protein shown is the DNA's own translation. The rearrangement joins TRDV1 to TRDJ4; possibly TRDD2 or TRDD3 for D (6 bases each). Trimming took off 2 bases at V and 4 bases at J, with 29 bases between the two ends. The CDR3 is 19 amino acids. Germline lookup yields CDR1 TSWWSYY and CDR2 QGS. CDR3 residues: CALGEFRWPSPAGGLPLIF. The CDR3 DNA reads TGTGCTCTTGGGGAATTCCGATGGCCTTCCCCGGCCGGGGGACTACCCCTGATCTTT.

Concerning this clone itself: The protein that TCRdb holds for this DNA derives from a much larger clone and differs from the translated DNA at residue 12, which likely indicates a read error; the protein shown here is translated from the DNA. The chain has TRDV1 and TRDJ1; possibly TRDD3 for D (5 bases). CDR1 TSWWSYY and CDR2 QGS come from the germline V gene. The CDR3 loop spans 20 amino acids. Trimming pared 4 bases from V and 0 bases from J, leaving 27 bases between. CDR3 DNA sequence: TGTGCTCTTGGGGCCCTGAACGGGATGCCTTGGACCCCGAACACCGATAAACTCATCTTT. Its translation is CALGALNGMPWTPNTDKLIF.

In regard to this clone: A much larger clone differs by one base, so this may be a read error. Other DNA sequences in this specimen translate into the identical CDR3. V usage is TRDV1 and J usage is TRDJ1, with 10 nucleotides matching TRDD3. This CDR3 is 16 amino acids long. The J segment lost 6 bases and the V segment lost 4 bases, leaving 11 bases of the junction unmatched. CDR1 TSWWSYY and CDR2 QGS come from the germline V gene. The chain's CDR3 is CALGGLVMGDTHKLIF. The CDR3 DNA follows: TGTGCTCTTGGGGGACTCGTCATGGGGGATACACATAAACTCATCTTT.

This clone was seen a few times. With a far larger clone one base away, a read error is the likely cause. The chain recombines TRDV2 with TRDJ1; 13 bases are shared with TRDD3. V was clipped by 9 bases and J by 0 bases; unmatched bases: 6. Germline V lookup: CDR1 GEAIGNYY, CDR2 EKD. The CDR3 is 15 amino acids. CDR3 amino acids: CARTLGDTYTDKLIF. The CDR3 coding sequence is TGTGCCCGCACACTGGGGGATACGTACACCGATAAACTCATCTTT.

Within the sample, this clone is large. The sample holds other DNA sequences that translate to the same CDR3. This chain connects TRDV1 to TRDJ1; TRDD3 aligns across 7 bases. The CDR3 is 22 residues long. V was clipped by 3 bases and J by 0 bases; unmatched bases: 25. The germline CDR1 and CDR2 sequences are TSWWSYY and QGS. In nucleotides, the CDR3 is TGTGCTCTTGGGGACCTTCGCCTGCCCAAGTACTGGGGATCCTTGTACACCGATAAACTCATCTTT. It translates to CALGDLRLPKYWGSLYTDKLIF.

As regards this clone: The protein in TCRdb stems from a much larger clone and differs at residue 13 from this DNA's translation, likely a read error; here the protein is translated from the DNA. J is TRDJ1 and V is TRDV2; 11 bases match TRDD3. The germline gives CDR1 GEAIGNYY, CDR2 EKD. The CDR3 contains 16 residues. The CDR3 region has the DNA TGTGCCTGTGACGCTCTGGGGGATACAACGACCGATAGACTCATCTTT. As protein: CACDALGDTTTDRLIF.

On this clone itself: The protein that TCRdb holds for this DNA derives from a much larger clone and differs from the translated DNA at residue 4, which likely indicates a read error; the protein shown here is translated from the DNA. The chain joins TRDV2 to TRDJ3; 7 bases map to TRDD3. Germline assignment: CDR1 GEAIGNYY and CDR2 EKD. The CDR3 covers 17 residues. The CDR3 loop reads CACVTVGETWDTRQMFF. DNA of the CDR3: TGTGCCTGTGTCACCGTGGGGGAGACCTGGGACACCCGACAGATGTTTTTC.

Concerning this clone itself: The TCRdb protein comes from a much larger clone and disagrees with this DNA's translation at residue 13, likely due to a read error; the protein given here is derived from the DNA. The gene calls are TRDV2 and TRDJ1; 13 bases align to TRDD3. In germline, CDR1 is GEAIGNYY, CDR2 EKD. The ends lost 3 bases at V and 3 bases at J; junction bases unmatched: 15. This CDR3 spans 19 amino acids. The chain's CDR3 is CACDPLTGGYAEAPDKLIF. CDR3 nucleotides: TGTGCCTGTGACCCCCTTACTGGGGGATACGCCGAGGCACCCGATAAACTCATCTTT.

Turning to this clone: This likely reflects a read error, since a far larger clone is one base away. Different DNA sequences within this sample yield the same CDR3. The chain is built from TRDV2 and TRDJ1; D is uncertain. Per germline, CDR1 GEAIGNYY and CDR2 EKD. The CDR3 is made up of 16 amino acids. CDR3 region: CACDRARRRGTDKLIF. CDR3 DNA: TGTGCCTGCGACAGGGCGAGAAGACGGGGCACCGATAAACTCATCTTT.

This clone has just a few counts. TCRdb pairs this DNA with a much larger clone's protein that differs at residue 8, likely a read error; the protein shown was translated from the DNA. The chain combines TRDV2 with TRDJ3; maybe TRDD3 (6 bases). CDR3 length: 17 residues. V dropped 0 bases and J dropped 2 bases, with 10 bases sitting between them. Germline V gives CDR1 GEAIGNYY, CDR2 EKD. CDR3 region: CACDTVGGTWDTRQMFF. The DNA of the CDR3 is TGTGCCTGTGACACCGTGGGGGGGACCTGGGACACCCGACAGATGTTTTTC.

A note on this clone: A single base is all that separates this from a far larger clone, so a read error is likely. The same CDR3 can be traced to other DNA sequences in this sample. The chain recombines TRDV1 with TRDJ1; 13 bases are a match to TRDD3. CDR3 length: 26 amino acids. CDR1 TSWWSYY and CDR2 QGS come from the germline V gene. The CDR3 loop reads CALGELGLLIPTYWGIREEHTDKLIF. The CDR3 DNA reads as TGTGCTCTTGGGGAACTAGGACTCCTTATCCCCACGTACTGGGGGATACGCGAGGAGCACACCGACAAACTCATCTTT.

On this clone itself: This is likely an artifact of a read error, given a far larger clone one base away. CDR3 loop: CALGELVPLRRPHCYTDKLIF. CDR3 nucleotide sequence: TGTGCTCTTGGGGAACTGGTCCCCCTAAGACGGCCTCACTGCTACACCGATAAACTCATCTTT. The J gene is TRDJ1, the V gene TRDV1; no clear D. This CDR3 is 21 amino acids long. The V end lost 0 bases, the J end lost 0 bases, and 26 bases lay between the germline ends. Germline V gene sequence: CDR1 TSWWSYY, CDR2 QGS.

This clone was found a few times. The protein given by TCRdb reflects a much larger clone and differs at residue 8 from this DNA's translation, likely from a read error; the protein shown is the DNA's translation. The genes are TRDV2 and TRDJ1; weak D call: TRDD3 (5 bases). Germline-derived CDR1 and CDR2 are GEAIGNYY and EKD. The CDR3 spans 16 residues. V was shortened by 4 bases and J by 0 bases, with 17 bases between the two germline ends. The CDR3 DNA sequence: TGTGCCTGTGATGCCTTACTGGAGGACTACACCGATAAACTCATCTTT. This translates into CACDALLEDYTDKLIF.

A note on this clone: Given a far larger clone just one base away, this is likely a sequencing read error. Other DNA variants within this sample encode the same CDR3. The chain combines TRDV1 with TRDJ4; D possibly corresponds to TRDD2 (6 bases). This CDR3 region has 19 residues. Germline lookup yields CDR1 TSWWSYY and CDR2 QGS. V lost 2 bases to trimming and J lost 4 bases, with 29 bases between them. The CDR3 region is CALGEFRRPSPAGGLPLIF. The CDR3 DNA is TGTGCTCTTGGGGAATTCCGACGGCCTTCCCCGGCCGGAGGACTACCCCTGATCTTT.

With respect to this clone: Translating this DNA gives a protein that differs at residue 5 from the TCRdb one, which belongs to a much larger clone; a read error is likely, and the protein shown is this translation. The V and J genes are TRDV2 and TRDJ1; no firm D call. Per the germline V gene, CDR1 is GEAIGNYY and CDR2 is EKD. V lost 2 bases and J lost 1, with 10 bases in between. The CDR3 totals 14 residues. The CDR3 DNA sequence: TGTGCCTGTGACATCGCCCCCACCACCGATAAACTCATCTTT. Protein product: CACDIAPTTDKLIF.

This clone rates as large. Other DNA variants within this sample encode the same CDR3. The DNA of the CDR3 is TGTGCCTGTGACACCCGTACTGGGGGACCCCAGGGTAAACTCATCTTT. Protein: CACDTRTGGPQGKLIF. The V gene is TRDV2, the J gene TRDJ1; the match to TRDD3 covers 9 bases. After removal of 0 bases from V and 7 bases from J, the junction contained 11 bases not matched to a gene. Germline V lookup: CDR1 GEAIGNYY, CDR2 EKD. The CDR3 covers 16 residues.

In the case of this clone: The TCRdb protein comes from a much larger clone and disagrees with this DNA's translation at residue 2, likely due to a read error; the protein given here is derived from the DNA. The CDR3 loop reads CSCAGIQITDKLIF. The CDR3 DNA reads as TGTTCCTGTGCCGGTATACAAATCACCGATAAACTCATCTTT. The chain links TRDV2 to TRDJ1; unclear D gene. Germline assignment: CDR1 GEAIGNYY and CDR2 EKD. There are 14 residues in the CDR3.

This clone was counted a few times. TCRdb has a much larger clone's protein, which differs at residue 15 from the translation of this DNA, likely because of a read error; what is shown is the protein translated from the DNA. V and J are TRDV2 and TRDJ1, with 11 nucleotides matching TRDD3. The CDR3 spans 20 residues. CDR1 is GEAIGNYY, CDR2 EKD, per germline. J lost 6 bases, V lost 0 bases, and 20 bases had no gene match. The CDR3 nucleotides read TGTGCCTGTGACACCCGAGGCGGGACTGGGGGATATGTTTTGGCGTATAAACTCATCTTT. It codes for CACDTRGGTGGYVLAYKLIF.

Regarding this clone: The TCRdb protein, from a much larger clone, departs from this DNA's translation at residue 8, likely by read error; the protein shown derives from the DNA. The CDR3 DNA follows: TGTGCTCTTGGGGAACTAGCTCCCTACGACTGGGGGATCATCCCTTACACCGATAAACTCATCTTT. It codes for CALGELAPYDWGIIPYTDKLIF. V usage is TRDV1 and J usage is TRDJ1; TRDD3 matches at 10 bases. Germline CDR1 is TSWWSYY and CDR2 is QGS. The J segment lost 0 bases and the V segment lost 0 bases, leaving 19 bases of the junction unmatched. This CDR3 contains 22 residues.

This clone rates as large (0.1 to 1%). This chain's CDR3 is CALTLYWGLKLIF. CDR3 DNA: TGTGCACTCACCTTGTACTGGGGCCTTAAACTCATCTTT. The chain recombines TRDV3 with TRDJ1; 7 bases are shared with TRDD3. This CDR3 comprises 13 residues. The germline V gene encodes CDR1 TVYSNPD and CDR2 GDNSRS (reference sequence).

This clone was seen only a few times. The translation of this DNA and the TCRdb protein of a much larger clone differ at residue 13, probably owing to a read error; the protein shown here is translated from the DNA. This chain connects TRDV1 to TRDJ1, with 12 bases matching TRDD3. The CDR3 length is 21 residues. The junction had 20 bases not matched to a gene; V was cut back by 6 bases and J by 0 bases. Germline-derived CDR1 and CDR2 are TSWWSYY and QGS. The CDR3 region has the DNA TGTGCTCTTGGTCTACCGTACGAGTACTGGGGGATACCTCCGTACACCGATAAACTCATCTTT. It specifies CALGLPYEYWGIPPYTDKLIF.